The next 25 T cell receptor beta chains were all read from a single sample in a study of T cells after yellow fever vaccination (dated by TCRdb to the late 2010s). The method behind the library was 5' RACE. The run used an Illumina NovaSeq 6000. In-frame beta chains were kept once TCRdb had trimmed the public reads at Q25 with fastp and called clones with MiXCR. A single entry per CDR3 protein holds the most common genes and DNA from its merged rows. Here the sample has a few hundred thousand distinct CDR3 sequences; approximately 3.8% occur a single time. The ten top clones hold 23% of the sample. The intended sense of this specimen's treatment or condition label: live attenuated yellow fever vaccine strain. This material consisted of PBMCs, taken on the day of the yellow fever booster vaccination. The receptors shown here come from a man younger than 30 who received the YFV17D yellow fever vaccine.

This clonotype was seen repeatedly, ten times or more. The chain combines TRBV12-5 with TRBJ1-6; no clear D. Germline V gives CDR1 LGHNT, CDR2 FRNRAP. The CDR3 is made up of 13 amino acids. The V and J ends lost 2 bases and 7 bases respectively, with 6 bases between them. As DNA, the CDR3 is TGTGCTAGTGGTTTGTATGGGAATTCACCCCTCCACTTT. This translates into CASGLYGNSPLHF.

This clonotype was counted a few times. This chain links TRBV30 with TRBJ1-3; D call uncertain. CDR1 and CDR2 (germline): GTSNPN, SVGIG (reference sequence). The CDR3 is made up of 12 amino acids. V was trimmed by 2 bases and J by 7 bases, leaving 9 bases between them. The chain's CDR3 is CAWSQSWNTIYF. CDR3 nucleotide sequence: TGTGCCTGGAGTCAGTCGTGGAACACCATATATTTT.

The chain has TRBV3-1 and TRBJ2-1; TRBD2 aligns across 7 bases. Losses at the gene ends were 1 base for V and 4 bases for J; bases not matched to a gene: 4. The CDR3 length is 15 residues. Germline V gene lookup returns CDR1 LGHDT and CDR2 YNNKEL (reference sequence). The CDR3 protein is CASSQVGGGYNEQFF. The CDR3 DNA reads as TGTGCCAGCAGCCAAGTGGGCGGGGGTTACAATGAGCAGTTCTTC.

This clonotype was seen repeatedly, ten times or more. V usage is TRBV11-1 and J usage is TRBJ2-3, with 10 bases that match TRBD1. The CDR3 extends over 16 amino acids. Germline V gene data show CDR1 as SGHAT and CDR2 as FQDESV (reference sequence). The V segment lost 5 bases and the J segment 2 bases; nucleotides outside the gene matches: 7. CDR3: CASSPGQGLYTDTQYF. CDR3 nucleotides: TGTGCCAGCAGCCCGGGACAGGGGCTTTACACAGATACGCAGTATTTT.

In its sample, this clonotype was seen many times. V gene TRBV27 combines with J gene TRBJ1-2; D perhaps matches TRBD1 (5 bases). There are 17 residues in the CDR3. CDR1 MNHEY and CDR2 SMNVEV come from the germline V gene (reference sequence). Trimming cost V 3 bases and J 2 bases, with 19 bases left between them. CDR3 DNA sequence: TGTGCCAGCAGTTTCAAGGTTGGGGCCGACATGAACTATGGCTACACCTTC. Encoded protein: CASSFKVGADMNYGYTF.

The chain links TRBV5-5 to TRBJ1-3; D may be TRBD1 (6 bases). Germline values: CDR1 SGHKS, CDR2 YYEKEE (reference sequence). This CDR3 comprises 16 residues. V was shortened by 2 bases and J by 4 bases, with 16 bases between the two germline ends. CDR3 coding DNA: TGTGCCAGCAGCTTTCTTCCAGGGGCCGGCGGAAACACCATATATTTT. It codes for CASSFLPGAGGNTIYF. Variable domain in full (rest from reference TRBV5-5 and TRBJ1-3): DAGVTQSPTHLIKTRGQQVTLRCSPISGHKSVSWYQQVLGQGPQFIFQYYEKEERGRGNFPDRFSARQFPNYSSELNVNALLLGDSALYLCASSFLPGAGGNTIYFGEGSWLTVV.

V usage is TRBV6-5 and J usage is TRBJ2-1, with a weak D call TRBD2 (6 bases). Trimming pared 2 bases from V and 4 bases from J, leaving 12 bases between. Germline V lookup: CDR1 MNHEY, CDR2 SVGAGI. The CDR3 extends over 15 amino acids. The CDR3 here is CASSYGDSRYNEQFF. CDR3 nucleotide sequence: TGTGCCAGCAGTTACGGGGACTCCCGATACAATGAGCAGTTCTTC.

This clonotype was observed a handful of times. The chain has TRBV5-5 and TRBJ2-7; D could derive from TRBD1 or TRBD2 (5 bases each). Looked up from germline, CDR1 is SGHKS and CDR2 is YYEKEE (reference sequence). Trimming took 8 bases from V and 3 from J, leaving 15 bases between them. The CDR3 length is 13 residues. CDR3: CASAGDVNYEQYF. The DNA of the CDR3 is TGTGCCAGTGCCGGGGACGTCAACTACGAGCAGTACTTC. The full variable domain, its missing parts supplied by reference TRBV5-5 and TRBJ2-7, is DAGVTQSPTHLIKTRGQQVTLRCSPISGHKSVSWYQQVLGQGPQFIFQYYEKEERGRGNFPDRFSARQFPNYSSELNVNALLLGDSALYLCASAGDVNYEQYFGPGTRLTVT.

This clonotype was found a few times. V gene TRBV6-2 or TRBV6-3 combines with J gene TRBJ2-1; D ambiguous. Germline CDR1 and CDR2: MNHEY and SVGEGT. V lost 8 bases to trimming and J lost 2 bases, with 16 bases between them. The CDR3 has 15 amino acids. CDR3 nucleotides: TGTGCCAGCGGCCCGCGTCAACCAACCTACAATGAGCAGTTCTTC. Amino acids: CASGPRQPTYNEQFF.

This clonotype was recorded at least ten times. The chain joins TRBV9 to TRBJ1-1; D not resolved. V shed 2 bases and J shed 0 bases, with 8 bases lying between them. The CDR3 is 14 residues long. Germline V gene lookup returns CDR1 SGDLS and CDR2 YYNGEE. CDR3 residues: CASSVDTLNTEAFF. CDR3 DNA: TGTGCCAGCAGCGTGGATACGCTGAACACTGAAGCTTTCTTT.

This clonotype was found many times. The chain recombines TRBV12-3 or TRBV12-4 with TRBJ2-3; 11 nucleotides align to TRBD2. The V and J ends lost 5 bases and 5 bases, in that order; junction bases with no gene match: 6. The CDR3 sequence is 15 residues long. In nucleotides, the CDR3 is TGTGCCAGCAGTCCGCGGCTAGCGGGGGGAGATACGCAGTATTTT. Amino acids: CASSPRLAGGDTQYF.

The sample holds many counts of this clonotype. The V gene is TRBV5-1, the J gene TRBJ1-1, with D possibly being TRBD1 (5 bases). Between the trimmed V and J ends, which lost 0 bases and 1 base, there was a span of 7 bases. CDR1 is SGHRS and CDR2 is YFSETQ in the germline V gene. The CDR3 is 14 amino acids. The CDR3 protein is CASSLDGGNTEAFF. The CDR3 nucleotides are TGCGCCAGCAGCTTGGATGGGGGGAACACTGAAGCTTTCTTT.

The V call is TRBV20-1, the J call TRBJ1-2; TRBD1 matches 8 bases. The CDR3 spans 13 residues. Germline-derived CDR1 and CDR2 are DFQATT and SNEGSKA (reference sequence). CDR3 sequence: CRVTGEGNYGYTF. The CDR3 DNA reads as TGCAGGGTGACAGGGGAGGGAAACTATGGCTACACCTTC.

The CDR3 DNA follows: TGTGCCAGCAGTTTAGGAATGGGGCGTAACTATGGCTACACCTTC. As protein: CASSLGMGRNYGYTF. The chain uses TRBV6-5 and TRBJ1-2; possibly TRBD1 for D (5 bases). V was cut by 4 bases and J by 1 base, with 13 bases left in between. Germline V gives CDR1 MNHEY, CDR2 SVGAGI. The CDR3 runs to 15 residues.

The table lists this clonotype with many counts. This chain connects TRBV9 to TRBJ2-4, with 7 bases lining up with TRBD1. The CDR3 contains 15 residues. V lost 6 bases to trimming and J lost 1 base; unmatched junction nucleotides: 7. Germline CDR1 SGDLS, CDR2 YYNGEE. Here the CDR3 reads CASTKRGPAKNIQYF. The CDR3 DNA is TGTGCCAGCACGAAAAGGGGGCCGGCCAAAAACATTCAGTACTTC.

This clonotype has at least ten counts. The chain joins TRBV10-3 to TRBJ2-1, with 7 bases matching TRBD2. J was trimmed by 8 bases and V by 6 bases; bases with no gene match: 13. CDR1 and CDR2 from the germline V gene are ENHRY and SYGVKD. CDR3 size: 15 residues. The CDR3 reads CAISPGGAGGDEQFF. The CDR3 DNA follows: TGTGCCATCAGCCCGGGGGGAGCGGGTGGGGATGAGCAGTTCTTC.

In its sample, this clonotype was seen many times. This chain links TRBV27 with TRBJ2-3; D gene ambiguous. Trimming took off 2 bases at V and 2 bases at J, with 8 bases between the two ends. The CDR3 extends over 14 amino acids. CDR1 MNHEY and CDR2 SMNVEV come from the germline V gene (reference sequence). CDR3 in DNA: TGTGCCAGCAGTTTAAGGGATTACACAGATACGCAGTATTTT. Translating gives CASSLRDYTDTQYF.

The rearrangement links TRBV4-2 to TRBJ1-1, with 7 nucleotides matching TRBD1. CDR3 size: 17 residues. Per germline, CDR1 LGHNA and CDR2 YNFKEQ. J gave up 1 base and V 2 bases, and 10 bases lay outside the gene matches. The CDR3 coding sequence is TGTGCCAGCAGCCAATCCGAAGGGGACAGCTCGAACACTGAAGCTTTCTTT. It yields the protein CASSQSEGDSSNTEAFF.

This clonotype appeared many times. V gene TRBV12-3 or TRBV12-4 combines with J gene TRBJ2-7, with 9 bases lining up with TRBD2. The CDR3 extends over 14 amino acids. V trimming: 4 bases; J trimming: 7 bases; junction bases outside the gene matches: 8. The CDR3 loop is CASSWVLAGDEQYF. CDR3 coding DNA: TGTGCCAGCAGTTGGGTACTAGCGGGCGATGAGCAGTACTTC.

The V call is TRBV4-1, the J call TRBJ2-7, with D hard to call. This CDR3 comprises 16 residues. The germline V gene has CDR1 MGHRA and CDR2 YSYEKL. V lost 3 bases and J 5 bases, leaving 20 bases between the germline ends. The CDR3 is CASSQYYRENSHEQYF. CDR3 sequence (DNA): TGCGCCAGCAGCCAGTACTACAGAGAAAATTCCCACGAGCAGTACTTC.

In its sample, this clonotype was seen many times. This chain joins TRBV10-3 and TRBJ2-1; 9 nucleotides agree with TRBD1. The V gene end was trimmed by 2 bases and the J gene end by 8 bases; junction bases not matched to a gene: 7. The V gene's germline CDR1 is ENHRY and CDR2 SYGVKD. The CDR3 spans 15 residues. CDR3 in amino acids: CAISEPGQGGDEQFF. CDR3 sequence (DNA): TGTGCCATCAGTGAGCCGGGACAGGGAGGCGATGAGCAGTTCTTC.

The CDR3 protein is CASSYGGLSSTDTQYF. The DNA for the CDR3 is TGTGCCAGCAGTTATGGGGGTCTTTCTAGCACAGATACGCAGTATTTT. V is TRBV6-5 and J is TRBJ2-3; the D call may be TRBD1 or TRBD2 (5 bases each). The V gene's germline CDR1 is MNHEY and CDR2 SVGAGI. The CDR3 loop spans 16 amino acids. V lost 3 bases to trimming and J lost 0 bases, with 13 bases between them.

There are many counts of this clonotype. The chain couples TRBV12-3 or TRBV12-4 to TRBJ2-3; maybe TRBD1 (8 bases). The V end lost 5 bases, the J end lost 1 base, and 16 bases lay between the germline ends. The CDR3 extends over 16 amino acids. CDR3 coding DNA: TGTGCCAGCAGTCCTAGACAGGGGAGGGGCACAGATACGCAGTATTTT. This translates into CASSPRQGRGTDTQYF.

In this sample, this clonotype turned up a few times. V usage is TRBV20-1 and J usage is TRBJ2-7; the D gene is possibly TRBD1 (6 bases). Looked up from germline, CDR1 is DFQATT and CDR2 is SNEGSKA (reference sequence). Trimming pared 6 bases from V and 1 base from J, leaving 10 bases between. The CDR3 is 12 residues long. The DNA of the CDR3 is TGCAGTGCCCCAGGGGAATCCTACGAGCAGTACTTC. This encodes CSAPGESYEQYF.

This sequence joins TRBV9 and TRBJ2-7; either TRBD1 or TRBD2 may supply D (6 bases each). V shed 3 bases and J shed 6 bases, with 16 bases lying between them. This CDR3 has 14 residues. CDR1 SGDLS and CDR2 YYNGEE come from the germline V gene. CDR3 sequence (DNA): TGTGCCAGCAGCGGCCGGGCCGGGGGCGGCGAGCAGTACTTC. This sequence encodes CASSGRAGGGEQYF.